The TCR beta chain under discussion was sequenced for a study of shared clonotypes between healthy human individuals. Overall study: The plates for each donor numbered three CD4 naive, three CD4 memory, two CD8 naive and one CD8 memory.

The table came from immunoSEQ multiplex PCR; TCRdb's copy has only in-frame clones and leaves some out. The sample yields around 560,000 clones, 85% to 95% seen once. This CDR3 is 11 amino acids long. V was trimmed by 4 bases and J by 8 bases, leaving 5 bases between them. The germline CDR1 and CDR2 sequences are SGHAT and FQNNGV. As defined, naive CD8 cells were CD45RO-negative and positively selected for CCR7, with terminally differentiated effector memory CD45RA+ cells excluded. Donors included only healthy HIV-negative adults lacking recent acute infections or vaccinations. The TCR was taken from a woman between 25 and 40 years old in good health. This chain links TRBV11-2 with TRBJ2-2; D is unclear. Material for sequencing was naive CD8+ T cells sorted from blood. This CDR3 is CASSSWGELFF. The CDR3 DNA is TGTGCCAGCAGCTCCTGGGGGGAGCTGTTTTTT. Looking up the rest from reference TRBV11-2 and TRBJ2-2 gives the full variable domain: EAGVAQSPRYKIIEKRQSVAFWCNPISGHATLYWYQQILGQGPKLLIQFQNNGVVDDSQLPKDRFSAERLKGVDSTLKIQPAKLEDSAVYLCASSSWGELFFGEGSRLTVL.